These 21 T cell receptor beta chains came from one sample sequenced in a study of human T cells and chemical hapten exposure. TCRdb reprocessed the RACE reads via MiXCR and lists one record per CDR3 protein. The sample carries some 400,000 distinct CDR3 sequences, 4% to 6% recorded once. Stated time point: pre-sensitization, week 0. Treatment described: therapeutic diphenylcyclopropenone sensitization with weekly scalp DPC. The sequencing used whole blood, collected in connection with sensitization to the hapten diphenylcyclopropenone (DPC). These receptors came from a woman between 50 and 59 years old with alopecia areata. Some clones in this sample may be carry-over from other donors' samples.

This clonotype turned up a few times. The chain carries TRBV16 and TRBJ1-1, with D hard to call. This CDR3 is 14 amino acids long. V lost 4 bases, J lost 3 bases, and 12 bases lay in between. Germline values: CDR1 KGHSY, CDR2 FQNENV. CDR3 in amino acids: CASSLKVVDTEAFF. CDR3 in DNA: TGTGCCAGCAGCCTTAAAGTGGTGGACACTGAAGCTTTCTTT.

This clonotype occurred many times. The chain links TRBV6-2 or TRBV6-3 to TRBJ2-1; weak D call: TRBD1 (5 bases). Germline assignment: CDR1 MNHEY and CDR2 SVGEGT. The CDR3 runs 10 residues. The V end lost 7 bases, the J end lost 8 bases, and 6 bases lay between the germline ends. This chain's CDR3 is CASNRHEQFF. CDR3 sequence (DNA): TGTGCCAGCAACAGGCATGAGCAGTTCTTC.

Ten or more counts support this clonotype. The chain recombines TRBV10-3 with TRBJ1-1, with 12 bases identical to TRBD1. V shed 6 bases, J shed 3 bases, and the junction held 2 bases outside the gene matches. The germline V gene encodes CDR1 ENHRY and CDR2 SYGVKD. The CDR3 is made up of 14 amino acids. DNA of the CDR3: TGTGCCATCAGAGGGACAGGGGGCTACACTGAAGCTTTCTTT. As protein: CAIRGTGGYTEAFF.

This clonotype was observed a handful of times. The chain carries TRBV4-1 and TRBJ2-2; D uncertain. V lost 6 bases to trimming and J lost 6 bases, with 14 bases between them. This CDR3 has 14 amino acids. The germline CDR1 and CDR2 sequences are MGHRA and YSYEKL. Here the CDR3 reads CASSGIVWAGELFF. The DNA of the CDR3 is TGCGCCAGCAGTGGTATTGTGTGGGCCGGGGAGCTGTTTTTT.

The chain employs TRBV20-1 and TRBJ2-3, with 15 positions matching TRBD2. The CDR3 runs to 15 residues. Germline-derived CDR1 and CDR2 are DFQATT and SNEGSKA (reference sequence). CDR3 DNA sequence: TGCACTCCAACCTGGACTAGCGGGGGGGCAGATACGCAGTATTTT. This gives the protein CTPTWTSGGADTQYF.

At least ten counts were recorded for this clonotype. The CDR3 region has the DNA TGCAGTGCTAAAAGGAAGACCCAGTACTTC. Protein sequence: CSAKRKTQYF. This chain joins TRBV20-1 and TRBJ2-5; D gene unclear. In germline, CDR1 is DFQATT, CDR2 SNEGSKA (reference sequence). There are 10 residues in the CDR3. Trimming removed 4 bases from V and 6 bases from J, with 6 bases in between.

This chain links TRBV7-9 with TRBJ2-1; 7 bases are shared with TRBD1. J was trimmed by 0 bases and V by 3 bases; bases with no gene match: 11. Germline V gene sequence: CDR1 SEHNR, CDR2 FQNEAQ (reference sequence). The CDR3 is 18 residues long. The CDR3 protein is CASSFPRDSYSSYNEQFF. CDR3 bases: TGTGCCAGCAGCTTTCCCCGGGACAGCTACAGCTCCTACAATGAGCAGTTCTTC. Full variable domain (missing parts from reference TRBV7-9 and TRBJ2-1): DTGVSQNPRHKITKRGQNVTFRCDPISEHNRLYWYRQTLGQGPEFLTYFQNEAQLEKSRLLSDRFSAERPKGSFSTLEIQRTEQGDSAMYLCASSFPRDSYSSYNEQFFGPGTRLTVL.

This clonotype was found many times. This chain connects TRBV5-1 to TRBJ2-2, with 7 nucleotides matching TRBD1. The CDR3 totals 16 residues. The germline V gene has CDR1 SGHRS and CDR2 YFSETQ. J was trimmed by 5 bases and V by 0 bases; bases with no gene match: 7. The CDR3 DNA follows: TGCGCCAGCAGCTTGGCGAGACAGGGAGCGACCGGGGAGCTGTTTTTT. It specifies CASSLARQGATGELFF.

This chain joins TRBV19 and TRBJ2-7; the D gene is possibly TRBD2 (6 bases). V gave up 9 bases and J gave up 4 bases, with 13 bases separating them. The CDR3 runs to 12 residues. Germline V gene sequence: CDR1 LNHDA, CDR2 SQIVND (reference sequence). CDR3 sequence: CASGDSVYEQYF. The CDR3 DNA is TGTGCCAGCGGGGACTCCGTATACGAGCAGTACTTC.

In its sample, this clonotype was seen a few times. The V gene is TRBV2, the J gene TRBJ2-1; D may be TRBD1 (6 bases). Germline-derived CDR1 and CDR2 are SNHLY and FYNNEI. The CDR3 runs 14 residues. V dropped 6 bases and J dropped 7 bases, with 16 bases sitting between them. DNA for the CDR3: TGTGCCAGCAGCGCCGTGAACAGGGCTAATGAGCAGTTCTTC. Its protein is CASSAVNRANEQFF.

The sample holds a few counts of this clonotype. The rearrangement uses TRBV6-1 and TRBJ2-7, with unresolved D. The germline V gene has CDR1 MNHNS and CDR2 SASEGT. The CDR3 length is 11 residues. V dropped 2 bases and J dropped 5 bases, with 4 bases sitting between them. The chain's CDR3 is CASSEPDEQYF. The CDR3 bases are TGTGCCAGCAGTGAACCGGACGAGCAGTACTTC.

This sequence joins TRBV10-3 and TRBJ1-1, with no clear D. In germline, CDR1 is ENHRY, CDR2 SYGVKD. This CDR3 region has 13 residues. V was pared by 2 bases and J by 1 base, with 5 bases between. CDR3 amino acids: CAISEAENTEAFF. CDR3 DNA: TGTGCCATCAGTGAGGCAGAGAACACTGAAGCTTTCTTT.

This chain joins TRBV5-1 and TRBJ2-3; possibly TRBD1 for D (6 bases). Germline loops: CDR1 SGHRS, CDR2 YFSETQ. V was clipped by 7 bases and J by 0 bases, with 18 bases between them. This CDR3 contains 16 residues. As DNA, the CDR3 is TGCGCCAGCCGACGTACTCAGGGGTCGAGCACAGATACGCAGTATTTT. Translated, it gives CASRRTQGSSTDTQYF.

This clonotype was counted ten times or more. V usage is TRBV27 and J usage is TRBJ1-5, with a weak D call TRBD1 (5 bases). Germline V gene sequence: CDR1 MNHEY, CDR2 SMNVEV (reference sequence). This CDR3 region has 13 residues. V lost 5 bases and J lost 5, with 10 bases in between. The CDR3 loop is CASSRGVDQPQHF. CDR3 coding DNA: TGTGCCAGCAGTCGGGGGGTAGATCAGCCCCAGCATTTT.

This clonotype was observed at least ten times. The gene calls are TRBV20-1 and TRBJ2-2, with D possibly being TRBD2 (7 bases). The CDR3 length is 14 residues. V was cut by 6 bases and J by 1 base, with 12 bases left in between. Germline lookup yields CDR1 DFQATT and CDR2 SNEGSKA (reference sequence). CDR3 in amino acids: CSAQGGGNTGELFF. CDR3 bases: TGCAGTGCCCAGGGAGGGGGGAACACCGGGGAGCTGTTTTTT.

The gene calls are TRBV6-5 and TRBJ2-6; 9 positions match TRBD2. This CDR3 has 18 residues. Germline V CDR1 and CDR2: MNHEY, SVGAGI. Losses at the gene ends were 2 bases for V and 0 bases for J; bases not matched to a gene: 5. CDR3 protein: CASSYGSGGTSGANVLTF. The CDR3, as DNA: TGTGCCAGCAGTTACGGTAGCGGGGGTACCTCTGGGGCCAACGTCCTGACTTTC.

This clonotype was detected ten times or more. The chain carries TRBV9 and TRBJ1-4, with a weak D call TRBD1 (5 bases). Trimming cost V 0 bases and J 7 bases, with 10 bases left between them. Germline V CDR1 and CDR2: SGDLS, YYNGEE. CDR3 length equals 14 residues. The CDR3 coding sequence is TGTGCCAGCAGCGTAGGGAGGGGTAGTGAAAAACTGTTTTTT. This sequence encodes CASSVGRGSEKLFF.

The chain combines TRBV27 with TRBJ2-7, with 9 bases matching TRBD2. Germline V lookup: CDR1 MNHEY, CDR2 SMNVEV (reference sequence). The CDR3 is 16 amino acids. Trimming removed 5 bases from V and 7 bases from J; junction bases left unmatched: 15. The CDR3, as DNA: TGTGCCAGCAGTCCCTCGTTGGGACTAGCCCGTCTAGAGCAGTACTTC. Protein sequence: CASSPSLGLARLEQYF.

About this clonotype: A much bigger clone sits one base away, suggesting this may be a read error. The chain carries TRBV6-6 and TRBJ1-6; 9 nucleotides match TRBD1. There are 14 residues in the CDR3. Germline values: CDR1 MNHNY, CDR2 SVGAGI (reference sequence). The V and J ends lost 5 bases and 4 bases, in that order; junction bases with no gene match: 0. The chain's CDR3 is CASSGTGYNSPLHF. The CDR3 nucleotides read TGTGCCAGCAGTGGGACAGGGTATAATTCACCCCTCCACTTT.

This clonotype was recorded at least ten times. The V gene is TRBV21-1, the J gene TRBJ2-6; TRBD1, the D gene given by the table, was not confirmed from the DNA. TRBV21-1 has pseudogene status. This CDR3 is built from 18 residues. The chain's CDR3 is CASSEPPKGSSGANVLTF. CDR3 sequence (DNA): TGTGCCAGCAGCGAACCCCCGAAAGGAAGCTCTGGGGCCAACGTCCTGACTTTC.

This clonotype was seen at least ten times. The chain joins TRBV9 to TRBJ2-1, with D tentatively TRBD2 (5 bases). Between the trimmed V and J ends, which lost 4 bases and 0 bases, there was a span of 14 bases. This CDR3 is 16 amino acids long. Germline V gene data show CDR1 as SGDLS and CDR2 as YYNGEE. The CDR3 DNA reads TGTGCCAGCAGCTTTGGACTCCCCAGCTCCTACAATGAGCAGTTCTTC. It is translated as CASSFGLPSSYNEQFF.